This paragraph covers one T cell receptor (beta chain) sequence. Its antigen is undetermined. These data come from a study of cytomegalovirus exposure and HLA in healthy donors. Study findings and constraints: In an earlier analysis, about 90% or about 30%: the productive usage of most TCR beta V segments. An analysis was carried out later, and it reportedly showed fewer N-insertions in an Asian-associated ancestry cluster than the 666-donor mean.

Use of 60 Vbeta and 13 Jbeta primers characterized the PCR. The protocol was immunoSEQ multiplex PCR, while the TCRdb copy is restricted to in-frame clones and leaves out a portion. The repertoire holds about 130,000 clones, with approximately 79% as singletons. CDR3 length equals 16 residues. Germline V gene lookup returns CDR1 KGHSH and CDR2 LQKENI. The junction had 5 bases not matched to a gene; V was cut back by 0 bases and J by 4 bases. The TCR comes from a man aged 18 to 30 in good health and CMV-seropositive. The specimen sequenced was PBMCs. J is TRBJ2-2 and V is TRBV18; 7 bases map to TRBD1. CDR3 loop: CASSPPGRGSTGELFF. CDR3 sequence (DNA): TGTGCCAGCTCACCACCCGGCAGGGGGAGCACCGGGGAGCTGTTTTTT.